This T cell receptor (beta chain) was sequenced during a study of metastatic and nonmetastatic thyroid tumors. Study as a whole: For malignant and benign thyroid patients, tumor or nodule tissue and blood were the sources whose repertoires were compared.

Source study methods: To classify distant metastasis in papillary thyroid cancer, a model was built from CDR3 differences across clinicopathological groups. TCRdb reassembled clones from the PCR reads with MiXCR. The V and J calls here are based on TCRdb, not the publication. The sample gives some 30,000 clones, 15% to 20% of which show up once; about 7.6% is in the top ten. CDR1 is LNHNV and CDR2 is YYDKDF in the germline V gene (reference sequence). This CDR3 is 13 amino acids long. Deletions cut 4 bases from V and 10 bases from J, with 11 bases between. Study findings and constraints: It was reportedly found that TCR beta diversity was significantly higher in malignant thyroid tumors than in benign nodules, a difference seen in both blood and tumor samples.

This clone was detected ten times or more. Its antigen remains unidentified. No treatment had been given to any patient before thyroid surgery. This sequence originates from a female donor with papillary thyroid cancer or a benign thyroid nodule (not recorded which). Some clones in this sample may be carry-over from other donors' samples. The V call is TRBV15, the J call TRBJ1-6, with a possible D match to TRBD1 (6 bases). Sequenced input: blood. CDR3 nucleotides: TGTGCCACCAGCACAAGGGGGGAATCACCCCTCCACTTT. It specifies CATSTRGESPLHF.